Below, 20 T cell receptor beta chains from the same sample are listed, as sequenced in a study of breast tumors, draining lymph nodes, adjacent tissues. The lymph nodes were axillary draining lymph nodes from breast cancer patients. TCRdb used MiXCR to reprocess the multiplex PCR reads, holding one entry per CDR3 protein. Of about 230,000 distinct CDR3 sequences listed, about 30% were seen once; the top ten hold around 1.4%. The specimen sequenced was axillary lymph node tissue. The receptors shown here come from a female donor with breast cancer. Some clones in this sample may be carry-over from other donors' samples.

This clonotype was detected ten times or more. The chain couples TRBV29-1 to TRBJ2-7, with D maybe TRBD1 (6 bases). CDR3 size: 12 residues. Germline CDR1 and CDR2: SQVTM and ANQGSEA. CDR3 sequence reads: CATRQDVDEQYF. In DNA, the CDR3 is TGCGCCACAAGACAGGACGTCGACGAGCAGTACTTC.

This chain joins TRBV7-8 and TRBJ1-5; TRBD1 agrees at 7 bases. V trimming: 4 bases; J trimming: 2 bases; junction bases outside the gene matches: 8. This CDR3 has 16 residues. Germline CDR1 SGHVS, CDR2 FQNEAQ. CDR3 nucleotides: TGTGCCAGCAGCTCACTAGGGGACAGACGCAATCAGCCCCAGCATTTT. Protein: CASSSLGDRRNQPQHF.

This chain uses TRBV19 with TRBJ1-4; TRBD1 might be the D (6 bases). CDR1 and CDR2 from the germline V gene are LNHDA and SQIVND (reference sequence). With 2 bases removed from V and 6 bases from J, the gap between germline ends came to 7 bases. The CDR3 loop spans 13 amino acids. CDR3 nucleotide sequence: TGTGCCAGTAGTATAAGGGGGGATGAAAAACTGTTTTTT. It yields the protein CASSIRGDEKLFF.

This chain connects TRBV15 to TRBJ1-2; D call uncertain. Germline V gives CDR1 LNHNV, CDR2 YYDKDF (reference sequence). The CDR3 consists of 13 residues. Trimming shortened V by 0 bases and J by 8 bases, and 10 bases separated the two germline ends. The DNA of the CDR3 is TGTGCCACCAGCAGAGATTCCAGTGGCGGCTACACCTTC. It codes for CATSRDSSGGYTF.

Comment on this clonotype: Possible read error: a much larger clone is one base away. This CDR3 fails to terminate in the conserved phenylalanine or tryptophan, so it likely reflects a read error. The V and J genes are TRBV6-5 and TRBJ2-5; 12 nucleotides line up with TRBD2. The trim removed 6 bases at V and 5 bases at J, leaving 7 bases unmatched. Per the germline V gene, CDR1 is MNHEY and CDR2 is SVGAGI. The CDR3 has 15 residues. The CDR3 DNA reads TGTGCCAGCAGCCTCCTAGCGGGAGGGAGGGAGACCCAGTACCTC. It specifies CASSLLAGGRETQYL.

The sample holds many counts of this clonotype. The genes are TRBV12-3 or TRBV12-4 and TRBJ2-4; 8 bases align to TRBD1. V shed 5 bases, J shed 4 bases, and the junction held 7 bases outside the gene matches. This CDR3 region has 15 residues. The CDR3 region is CASSALGTGKNIQYF. The CDR3 DNA sequence: TGTGCCAGCAGTGCGCTGGGGACAGGTAAAAACATTCAGTACTTC.

This clonotype was seen many times. This sequence joins TRBV28 and TRBJ1-2; tentatively, D is TRBD1 (5 bases). The V and J ends lost 2 bases and 4 bases respectively, with 14 bases between them. The CDR3 spans 15 residues. Germline V CDR1 and CDR2: MDHEN, SYDVKM. This chain's CDR3 is CASSLPGRTIYGYTF. The CDR3 region has the DNA TGTGCCAGCAGTTTACCGGGACGAACAATCTATGGCTACACCTTC.

On this clonotype itself: Likely a read error: the CDR3 ends without its conserved phenylalanine or tryptophan. It is unclear where the CDR3 begins or ends on the DNA, so no DNA is shown, and the CDR3 is as TCRdb lists it. V is TRBV20-1 and J is TRBJ1-6; whether TRBD1, the table's D call, matches the DNA was not checked. Including both end residues, the CDR3 is 11 amino acids long. Germline V lookup: CDR1 DFQATT, CDR2 SNEGSKA (reference sequence). The CDR3 here is CSARDLNRGNV.

The sample holds many counts of this clonotype. The chain carries TRBV9 and TRBJ1-6, with a tentative D call TRBD1 (5 bases). The CDR3 length is 17 residues. Trimming took 0 bases from V and 4 from J, leaving 14 bases between them. Germline-derived CDR1 and CDR2 are SGDLS and YYNGEE. This chain's CDR3 is CASSVGSGGTYNSPLHF. As DNA, the CDR3 is TGTGCCAGCAGCGTAGGGTCAGGAGGGACGTATAATTCACCCCTCCACTTT. Combining the CDR3 with reference TRBV9 and TRBJ1-6 gives the whole variable domain DSGVTQTPKHLITATGQRVTLRCSPRSGDLSVYWYQQSLDQGLQFLIQYYNGEERAKGNILERFSAQQFPDLHSELNLSSLELGDSALYFCASSVGSGGTYNSPLHFGNGTRLTVT.

This clonotype was found many times. This chain links TRBV7-2 with TRBJ1-5; D call uncertain. CDR3 size: 14 residues. Trimming pared 5 bases from V and 1 base from J, leaving 9 bases between. The V gene's germline CDR1 is SGHTA and CDR2 FQGNSA. CDR3 sequence reads: CASSPGMSNQPQHF. The CDR3, as DNA: TGTGCCAGCAGCCCCGGGATGAGCAATCAGCCCCAGCATTTT. Looking up the rest from reference TRBV7-2 and TRBJ1-5 gives the full variable domain: GAGVSQSPSNKVTEKGKDVELRCDPISGHTALYWYRQSLGQGLEFLIYFQGNSAPDKSGLPSDRFSAERTGGSVSTLTIQRTQQEDSAVYLCASSPGMSNQPQHFGDGTRLSIL.

The J gene is TRBJ2-3, the V gene TRBV28; TRBD2 aligns across 8 bases. This CDR3 is built from 14 residues. The germline V gene encodes CDR1 MDHEN and CDR2 SYDVKM. The CDR3 DNA reads as TGTGTCAGTATGAGCGGGAGCAGGGCAGATACGCAGTATTTT. This codes for CVSMSGSRADTQYF.

This clonotype has ten or more counts. This rearrangement joins TRBV7-2 to TRBJ2-7; possibly TRBD1 or TRBD2 for D (6 bases each). Trimming removed 1 base at V and 9 bases at J, with 13 bases between. The CDR3 has 13 residues. CDR1 is SGHTA and CDR2 is FQGNSA in the germline V gene. CDR3 sequence reads: CASSLGVRGVQYF. The CDR3 region has the DNA TGTGCCAGCAGCTTAGGAGTTAGGGGGGTGCAGTACTTC. The full variable domain, with the rest looked up from reference TRBV7-2 and TRBJ2-7, is GAGVSQSPSNKVTEKGKDVELRCDPISGHTALYWYRQSLGQGLEFLIYFQGNSAPDKSGLPSDRFSAERTGGSVSTLTIQRTQQEDSAVYLCASSLGVRGVQYFGPGTRLTVT.

This clonotype was seen ten or more times. This chain joins TRBV10-3 and TRBJ2-1; 10 bases are a match to TRBD2. CDR3 length: 14 residues. J lost 5 bases, V lost 4 bases, and 2 bases had no gene match. The germline gives CDR1 ENHRY, CDR2 SYGVKD. The CDR3 loop reads CAISALAGDNEQFF. The CDR3 coding sequence is TGTGCCATCAGTGCGCTAGCGGGAGACAATGAGCAGTTCTTC.

This clonotype occurred many times. The chain has TRBV30 and TRBJ1-4; the D gene is possibly TRBD1 (5 bases). The ends were cut back, 5 bases at V and 7 bases at J, with 11 bases in the middle. Per the germline V gene, CDR1 is GTSNPN and CDR2 is SVGIG (reference sequence). This CDR3 has 12 residues. CDR3 sequence (DNA): TGTGCCTGGGGGAGGGACCCTGAAAAACTGTTTTTT. As protein: CAWGRDPEKLFF.

As concerns this clonotype: A read error may explain this, as a much larger clone is one base away. In DNA form, the CDR3 reads TGTGCCAGCAGGCCCGGGACTAGCCCAAGGTACAATGAGCAGTTCTTC. Encoded protein: CASRPGTSPRYNEQFF. The V gene is TRBV6-4, the J gene TRBJ2-1, with 9 bases matching TRBD2. CDR3 length equals 16 residues. V shed 6 bases and J 4 bases; nucleotides not matched to a gene: 10. Germline CDR1 is MRHNA and CDR2 is SNTAGT.

A note on this clonotype: This may be a read error, as it is one base from a much larger clone. This sequence joins TRBV6-4 and TRBJ2-3; D ambiguous. V lost 5 bases and J 0 bases, leaving 12 bases between the germline ends. The CDR3 totals 15 residues. CDR1 and CDR2 from the germline V gene are MRHNA and SNTAGT. DNA of the CDR3: TGTGCCAGCAGTCAATCGGGCAGGAGCACAGATACGCAGTATTTT. Translating gives CASSQSGRSTDTQYF.

This clonotype was detected only once. CDR3 sequence (DNA): TGCGCCAGTCCGCCGGACAGGGGTGGGGCCAACGTCCTGACTTTC. Translated, it gives CASPPDRGGANVLTF. V gene TRBV5-1 combines with J gene TRBJ2-6, with 9 bases that match TRBD1. CDR1 SGHRS and CDR2 YFSETQ come from the germline V gene. Losses at the gene ends were 8 bases for V and 3 bases for J; bases not matched to a gene: 6. CDR3 length: 15 residues. The entire variable domain, with the rest obtained from reference TRBV5-1 and TRBJ2-6, is as follows: KAGVTQTPRYLIKTRGQQVTLSCSPISGHRSVSWYQQTPGQGLQFLFEYFSETQRNKGNFPGRFSGRQFSNSRSEMNVSTLELGDSALYLCASPPDRGGANVLTFGAGSRLTVL.

V gene TRBV2 combines with J gene TRBJ1-5, with 8 bases fitting TRBD1. V lost 1 base, J lost 7 bases, and 3 bases stayed unmatched. There are 14 residues in the CDR3. From germline, CDR1 is SNHLY and CDR2 FYNNEI. The DNA for the CDR3 is TGTGCCAGCAGTGAAGGGGACAGGCGCCAGCCCCAGCATTTT. This translates into CASSEGDRRQPQHF. Full variable domain (outside the CDR3, taken from reference TRBV2 and TRBJ1-5): EPEVTQTPSHQVTQMGQEVILRCVPISNHLYFYWYRQILGQKVEFLVSFYNNEISEKSEIFDDQFSVERPDGSNFTLKIRSTKLEDSAMYFCASSEGDRRQPQHFGDGTRLSIL.

This clonotype was counted ten times or more. The chain is built from TRBV12-3 or TRBV12-4 and TRBJ2-2; 13 bases are a match to TRBD2. V lost 5 bases to trimming and J lost 4 bases; unmatched junction nucleotides: 10. The CDR3 extends over 18 amino acids. The CDR3 here is CASSIRLAGGRVTGELFF. The CDR3 DNA sequence: TGTGCCAGCAGTATTAGACTAGCGGGAGGCCGGGTCACCGGGGAGCTGTTTTTT.

About this clonotype itself: An end of the junction does not agree with germline; a read error may underlie this. The chain employs TRBV7-6 and TRBJ2-1, with D hard to call. The CDR3 has 10 amino acids. From germline, CDR1 is SGHVS and CDR2 FNYEAQ. Written as DNA, the CDR3 is TGTGCCTGCAGCCGCTACGAGCAGTTCTTC. Amino acids: CACSRYEQFF.